A selection of T cell receptor beta chains follows, all from one sample in a study of early T cells in non-severe SARS-CoV-2 infection. One entry per CDR3 protein, called by TCRdb with MiXCR from the 5' RACE reads. The table includes 65,000 to 80,000 distinct CDR3 sequences, about 10% detected once. The specimen sequenced was whole blood. These receptors were taken from an adult who was a healthcare worker with PCR-confirmed SARS-CoV-2 infection or an uninfected control (not recorded which). Each CDR3 is given with its conserved first and last residue. D genes are given only for firm matches. The listing skips clone size in some rows; elsewhere it reads once, few, many or a size class.

>TRBJ2-3|TRBV20-1|-|-
TGCAGCAGGGGAGGCGTGAGTCCAGATACGCAGTATTTT
CSRGGVSPDTQYF
>TRBJ2-7|TRBV12-3/TRBV12-4|many|TRBD1
TGTGCCAGCAGCTTGGACAGGGGGTATTACGAGCAGTACTTC
CASSLDRGYYEQYF
>TRBJ2-3|TRBV27|medium-sized|TRBD2
TGTGCCAGCAGTTCTACGGCGGGGGTTCGTGCAGATACGCAGTATTTT
CASSSTAGVRADTQYF
>TRBJ1-5|TRBV7-9|-|-
TGTGCCAGCAGCGTCGGGACCTCTGATCAGCCCCAGCATTTT
CASSVGTSDQPQHF
>TRBJ2-7|TRBV19|many|-
TGTGCCAGTAGTCCTACGAGGGGCCTGGGGGACGAGCAGTACTTC
CASSPTRGLGDEQYF
>TRBJ1-6|TRBV6-6|-|-
TGTGCCAGCAGTTACTCGAGAGGGACTGATTCACCCCTCCACTTT
CASSYSRGTDSPLHF
>TRBJ1-2|TRBV18|many|-
TGTGCCAGCTCACCAATGGGGATAACTAACTATGGCTACACCTTC
CASSPMGITNYGYTF
>TRBJ2-1|TRBV7-2|many|-
TGTGCCAGCAGATACAGGGCCGTGGATGAGCAGTTCTTC
CASRYRAVDEQFF
>TRBJ2-1|TRBV20-1|-|-
TGCAGTGCTTTAGACTACCCGGGCGACAATGAGCAGTTCTTC
CSALDYPGDNEQFF
>TRBJ2-7|TRBV7-9|many|-
TGTGCCAGCAGCCCCAGGGAAGGCTCCTACGAGCAGTACTTC
CASSPREGSYEQYF
>TRBJ2-1|TRBV20-1|few|TRBD2
TGCAGTGCAAGAGGACTAGCCCTCGGTGAGCAGTTCTTC
CSARGLALGEQFF
>TRBJ2-1|TRBV4-3|few|-
TGCGCCAGCAGCCAAGGATCTAGCCGCGATGAGCAGTTCTTC
CASSQGSSRDEQFF
>TRBJ2-5|TRBV20-1|many|-
TGCAGTGCTAAGGGGGCCCGGTTCGGGGGTGAGACCCAGTACTTC
CSAKGARFGGETQYF
>TRBJ2-4|TRBV6-1|-|TRBD2
TGTGCCAGCAGTGATAGACTAGCGGGTAATACCAAAAACATTCAGTACTTC
CASSDRLAGNTKNIQYF
>TRBJ1-4|TRBV19|many|-
TGTGCCAGTTCCCTCGGGGGGACTAATGAAAAACTGTTTTTT
CASSLGGTNEKLFF
>TRBJ2-5|TRBV6-2/TRBV6-3|few|-
TGTGCCAGCAGTTTATCCTTCGAGACCCAGTACTTC
CASSLSFETQYF
>TRBJ1-1|TRBV25-1|few|-
TGTGCCTCTGGGGCTAACACTGAAGCTTTCTTT
CASGANTEAFF
>TRBJ1-1|TRBV11-2|many|-
TGTGCCAGCAGCTTTCGTATGGGCACTGAAGCTTTCTTT
CASSFRMGTEAFF
>TRBJ2-3|TRBV5-1|many|TRBD2
TGCGCCAGCAGCTTCCGGCGGGGGTCCGGCACAGATACGCAGTATTTT
CASSFRRGSGTDTQYF
>TRBJ2-1|TRBV6-2/TRBV6-3|many|TRBD2
TGTGCCAGCAGTTACAGCGGGGGGGCTGGCTACAATGAGCAGTTCTTC
CASSYSGGAGYNEQFF
>TRBJ1-4|TRBV20-1|few|TRBD1
TGCAGTGCTAGAAGTGTCGTACAGGGGATAATGTTTTTT
CSARSVVQGIMFF
>TRBJ1-1|TRBV7-2|-|TRBD1
TGTGCCAGCAGCCTATCGCAGGGGGCGGCAGGACATACAGCTTTCTTT
CASSLSQGAAGHTAFF
>TRBJ2-7|TRBV6-2/TRBV6-3|few|TRBD2
TGTGCCAGCAGTGGCCTCATCACGAGAGCGGGATACTTC
CASSGLITRAGYF
>TRBJ1-4|TRBV25-1|many|-
TGTGCCAGCAGGACGGCTCCTAATGAAAAACTGTTTTTT
CASRTAPNEKLFF
>TRBJ1-3|TRBV29-1|few|TRBD1
TGCAGCGGGGGACAGGGGGCTGGAAACACCATATATTTT
CSGGQGAGNTIYF
>TRBJ2-6|TRBV18|many|TRBD1
TGTGCCAGCTCACCACCCACAGGGGGAGGTGGGGCCAACGTCCTGACTTTC
CASSPPTGGGGANVLTF
>TRBJ1-1|TRBV29-1|-|TRBD1
TGCAGCGTAGTTAGGACAGGGACCACTGAAGCTTTCTTT
CSVVRTGTTEAFF
>TRBJ2-5|TRBV27|few|-
-
CASSSSDRVQETQYF
>TRBJ2-1|TRBV6-2/TRBV6-3|many|-
TGTGCCAGCAGTTACCGGTTCGATGAGCAGTTCTTC
CASSYRFDEQFF
>TRBJ2-2|TRBV7-9|few|-
TGTGCCAGCAGCTCCTGGGCTAACAGGCCCGACACCGGGGAGCTGTTTTTT
CASSSWANRPDTGELFF
>TRBJ1-6|TRBV7-9|few|-
TGTGCCAGCAGCAACGCCGGGGGTAAGGGTAATTCACCCCTCCACTTT
CASSNAGGKGNSPLHF
>TRBJ2-2|TRBV6-5|many|TRBD2
TGTGCCAGCACGAGGGCGGGGGGAATACTCACCGGGGAGCTGTTTTTT
CASTRAGGILTGELFF
>TRBJ2-1|TRBV20-1|few|-
TGCAGTTTACCCAGGGACATCGCCTACAATGAGCAGTTCTTC
CSLPRDIAYNEQFF
>TRBJ2-3|TRBV10-3|few|TRBD2
TGTGCCATCAGTGAACGAGCTAGCGGGGGCACAGATACGCAGTATTTT
CAISERASGGTDTQYF
>TRBJ1-6|TRBV4-1|few|-
TGCGCCAGCAGCCAAGTGTTCCCCGAATCTCGTTCACCCCTCCACTTT
CASSQVFPESRSPLHF
>TRBJ1-1|TRBV7-8|many|-
TGTGCCAGCAGCTTAGTGGCGAACACTGAAGCTTTCTTT
CASSLVANTEAFF
>TRBJ2-2|TRBV20-1|few|TRBD2
TGCAGTGCTAGAGATGGTCGACTAGCGGGGCGGGACGGGGAGCTGTTTTTT
CSARDGRLAGRDGELFF